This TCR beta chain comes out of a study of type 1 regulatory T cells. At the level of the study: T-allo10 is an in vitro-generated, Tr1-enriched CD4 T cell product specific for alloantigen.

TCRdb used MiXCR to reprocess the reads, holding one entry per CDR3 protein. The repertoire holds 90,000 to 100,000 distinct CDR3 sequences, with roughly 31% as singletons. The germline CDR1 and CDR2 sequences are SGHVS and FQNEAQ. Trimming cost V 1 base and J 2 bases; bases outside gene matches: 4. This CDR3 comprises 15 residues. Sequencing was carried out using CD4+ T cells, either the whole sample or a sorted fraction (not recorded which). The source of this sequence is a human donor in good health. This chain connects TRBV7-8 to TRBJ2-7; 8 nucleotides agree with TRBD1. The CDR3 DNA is TGTGCCAGCAGCTTAGTACAGGGGGGCCCCTACGAGCAGTACTTC. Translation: CASSLVQGGPYEQYF.